Listed below are T cell receptor beta chains from one sample, sequenced in a study of post-analysis software for immune sequencing data. TCRdb re-called the PCR reads with MiXCR, one entry per CDR3 protein. The profile shows about 160,000 distinct CDR3 sequences, around 36% of them singletons. The sequences come from blood, collected after autologous hematopoietic stem cell transplantation. These receptors originate from a girl aged 5-17 years with multiple sclerosis. Both conserved end residues are part of each CDR3. The order of the fields is J gene, D gene, clone size, CDR3 length, V gene, CDR3 DNA, CDR3 protein. A D gene is named only where the DNA matches it firmly. Expanded clones are given a class, and other clones once, few, many or no size at all.

TRBJ1-5 NA few 15 TRBV6-4 TGTGCCAGCAGTGACAGGGCGGATAGCAATCAGCCCCAGCATTTT CASSDRADSNQPQHF
TRBJ2-7 NA NA 14 TRBV6-5 TGTGCCAGCACCAGAGCTGGGGGGACCTACGAGCAGTACTTC CASTRAGGTYEQYF
TRBJ2-1 TRBD2 NA 15 TRBV27 TGTGCCAGCAGTTTCCTAGCGGGCCTAGGGGGTGAGCAGTTCTTC CASSFLAGLGGEQFF
TRBJ2-5 NA NA 14 TRBV9 TGTGCCAGCAGCCCCAGAAGGGCCGGTGAGACCCAGTACTTC CASSPRRAGETQYF
TRBJ1-2 TRBD1 few 18 TRBV5-1 TGCGCCAGCAGCTTGGTTTGGCAGGGGGCGAAAGCTAACTATGGCTACACCTTC CASSLVWQGAKANYGYTF
TRBJ2-5 TRBD2 NA 15 TRBV5-1 TGCGCCAGCAGCTTCGGGACTAGTAGAGAACGGGAGCAGTACTTC CASSFGTSREREQYF
TRBJ2-5 NA NA 13 TRBV7-3 TGTGCCAGCAGCTTAATCAGGCAAGAGACCCAGTACTTC CASSLIRQETQYF
TRBJ2-2 NA NA 15 TRBV7-6 TGTGCCAGCAGCTTAGCGTTAATAGGGCCCGGGGAGCTGTTTTTT CASSLALIGPGELFF
TRBJ2-5 NA NA 13 TRBV29-1 TGCAGCGCTCTCTGGGGGGTAGGGGAGACCCAGTACTTC CSALWGVGETQYF
TRBJ2-1 TRBD2 NA 18 TRBV6-5 TGTGCCAGCAGTTACGGACTAGCGGGAGGAAGCTCCTACAATGAGCAGTTCTTC CASSYGLAGGSSYNEQFF
TRBJ1-1 NA NA 14 TRBV5-1 TGCGCCAGCAGCCTGGAGTCTTCGAACACTGAAGCTTTCTTT CASSLESSNTEAFF
TRBJ2-7 TRBD2 few 18 TRBV27 TGTGCCAGCAGTTTAATTGGGATAGCGGGAGGTTTCGCCTACGAGCAGTACTTC CASSLIGIAGGFAYEQYF
TRBJ2-7 NA NA 14 TRBV15 TGTGCCACCAGCGCCCGGGACGGACAAGAGACCCGGTACTTC CATSARDGQETRYF
TRBJ2-4 TRBD1 NA 16 TRBV28 TGTGCCAGCAGTCTCTGGACAGGGATGGCCAAAAACATTCAGTACTTC CASSLWTGMAKNIQYF
TRBJ2-1 TRBD2 NA 19 TRBV29-1 TGCAGCGTTGAAGATCGGGTTAGCGGGAGAGGGGTGGGTTACAATGAGCAGTTCTTC CSVEDRVSGRGVGYNEQFF
TRBJ1-1 TRBD1 NA 16 TRBV29-1 TGCAGCGTTGAAATGACAGGGGGCCAAGAGAACACTGAAGCTTTCTTT CSVEMTGGQENTEAFF
TRBJ2-5 NA many 12 TRBV28 TGTGCCAGCAATACAGGGTCTTTGGGGCAGTACTTC CASNTGSLGQYF
TRBJ2-5 NA NA 14 TRBV5-1 TGCGCCAGCAGCTTGGTCGGAGGGGGTGAGACCCAGTACTTC CASSLVGGGETQYF
TRBJ1-4 NA many 13 TRBV20-1 TGCAGTGCTAGAGATCTGAGTAATGAAAAACTGTTTTTT CSARDLSNEKLFF
TRBJ2-7 TRBD2 NA 19 TRBV5-1 TGCGCCAGCACCCCTAGAGCTAGCGGGACCTCGAGGGGGTTCTACGAGCAGTACTTC CASTPRASGTSRGFYEQYF
TRBJ1-6 NA few 15 TRBV6-1 TGTGCCAGCAGTCACGGACCGGGTTATAATTCACCCCTCCACTTT CASSHGPGYNSPLHF
TRBJ2-6 TRBD1 NA 19 TRBV7-3 TGTGCCAGCAGCCTAAATCCGCGACAGGGGGTCCATGGGGCCAACGTCCTGACTTTC CASSLNPRQGVHGANVLTF
TRBJ2-5 TRBD2 NA 16 TRBV7-2 TGTGCCAGCAGCTTCCGGCTGGGACTAGCGGGAGAGACCCAGTACTTC CASSFRLGLAGETQYF
TRBJ2-7 TRBD1 NA 14 TRBV20-1 TGCAGTGCCGGGCGACAGGGCTACAACTACGAGCAGTACTTC CSAGRQGYNYEQYF
TRBJ1-5 NA NA 12 TRBV28 TGTGCCAGCAGTTTATATGGTCAGCCCCAGCATTTT CASSLYGQPQHF
TRBJ2-5 NA NA 13 TRBV7-2 TGTGCCAGCAGCTTATCCCAGGGTTCGGAGCAGTACTTC CASSLSQGSEQYF
TRBJ2-7 TRBD2 NA 19 TRBV4-1 TGCGCCAGCAGCCAAGATCTCTACGGGACTAGCGGGAGGGCCTACGAGCAGTACTTC CASSQDLYGTSGRAYEQYF
TRBJ2-1 NA NA 15 TRBV20-1 TGCAGTGCGAGGGTCGGAGGGAGCTCCTACAATGAGCAGTTCTTC CSARVGGSSYNEQFF
TRBJ2-4 NA few 14 TRBV6-2/TRBV6-3 TGTGCCAGCGGGTCGGGGTCTGCCAAAAACATTCAGTACTTC CASGSGSAKNIQYF
TRBJ1-2 NA many 14 TRBV12-3/TRBV12-4 TGTGCCAGCAGTCCCACAGGGTACGGCTATGGCTACACCTTC CASSPTGYGYGYTF
TRBJ2-3 NA few 12 TRBV28 TGTGCCAGCAGTACCCGGACAGATACGCGGTATTTT CASSTRTDTRYF
TRBJ2-5 NA NA 15 TRBV15 TGTGCCACCAGCAGAGTTTCGACAAGACAAGAGACCCAGTACTTC CATSRVSTRQETQYF
TRBJ1-1 TRBD1 NA 13 TRBV7-6 TGTGCCAGCAGCTTTTTCCCAGGGGGGGGAGCTTTCTTT CASSFFPGGGAFF
TRBJ2-5 TRBD2 NA 17 TRBV20-1 TGCAGTGCTAGTCTGACTAGCGGGAGGACCTCCTACAATGAGCAGTACTTC CSASLTSGRTSYNEQYF
TRBJ2-1 NA few 19 TRBV15 TGTGCCTCCTCAGGGGGCTTGGCTCGACTAGCGGCAAGCCCTAATGAGCAGTTCTTC CASSGGLARLAASPNEQFF
TRBJ1-1 TRBD1 NA 12 TRBV20-1 TGCAGTGCTGGCGGGACAGGGAGAGGGACTTTCTTT CSAGGTGRGTFF
TRBJ2-1 TRBD2 once 18 TRBV15 TGTGCCACCAGCAGAGGGTCCCCCGGGACTAGCGGGAGAATTGAGCAGTTCTTC CATSRGSPGTSGRIEQFF
TRBJ1-4 NA many 15 TRBV4-3 TGCGCCAGCAGCCAGCAGGGTGGGGGTGATGAAAAACTGTTTTTT CASSQQGGGDEKLFF
TRBJ2-2 TRBD1 many 14 TRBV29-1 TGCAGCGCCCGACAGGGGGGGAGCACCGGGGAGCTGTTTTTT CSARQGGSTGELFF